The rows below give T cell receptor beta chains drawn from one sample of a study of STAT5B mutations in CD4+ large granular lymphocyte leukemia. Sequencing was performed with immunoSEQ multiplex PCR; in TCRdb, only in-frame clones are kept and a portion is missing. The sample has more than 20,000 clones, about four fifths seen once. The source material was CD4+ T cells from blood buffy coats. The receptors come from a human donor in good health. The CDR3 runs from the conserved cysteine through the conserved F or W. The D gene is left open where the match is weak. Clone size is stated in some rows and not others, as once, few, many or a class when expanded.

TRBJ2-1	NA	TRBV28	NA	TGTGCCAGCAGTCCTACCTCCTCCGACAACCTTAAGCAGTTCTTC	CASSPTSSDNLKQFF
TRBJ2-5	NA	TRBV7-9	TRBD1	TGTGCCAGCAGCTCAGGACAGGAGCTAGAGACCCAGTACTTC	CASSSGQELETQYF
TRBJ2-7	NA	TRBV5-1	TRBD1	TGCGCCAGCAGCTTGGGGACAGGGGAGCAGTACTTC	CASSLGTGEQYF
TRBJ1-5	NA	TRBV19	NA	TGTGCCAGTAGTCTGGGACCGCACAATCAGCCCCAGCATTTT	CASSLGPHNQPQHF
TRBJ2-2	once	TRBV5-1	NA	TGCGCCAGCAGCTTGGCCAGGAAGAACACCGGGGAGCTGTTTTTT	CASSLARKNTGELFF
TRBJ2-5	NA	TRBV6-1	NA	TGTGCCAGCAGTGAAGCCCCCACCGGATCTGGCGAGACCCAGTACTTC	CASSEAPTGSGETQYF
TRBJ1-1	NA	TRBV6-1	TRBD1	TGTGCCAGCAGTCCGGGACAGGCAAGCACTGAAGCTTTCTTT	CASSPGQASTEAFF
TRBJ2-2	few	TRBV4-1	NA	TGCGCCAGCAGCCAAGAGAGGCAGGGGACCGGGGAGCTGTTTTTT	CASSQERQGTGELFF
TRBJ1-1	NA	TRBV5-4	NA	TGTGCCAGCAGCTTGGAGAGTCACACTGAAGCTTTCTTT	CASSLESHTEAFF
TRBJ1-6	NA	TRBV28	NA	TGTGCCAGCAGTGAATCCCTAGTCAGCTCCTATAATTCACCCCTCCACTTT	CASSESLVSSYNSPLHF